The 17 T cell receptor beta chains below come from one sample, sequenced in a study of cytomegalovirus exposure and HLA in healthy donors. Primers for the PCR totalled 60 Vbeta and 13 Jbeta. The method was immunoSEQ multiplex PCR; TCRdb's version includes in-frame clones alone and lacks a portion of them. Of 79,000 or so clones in the sample, 79% are singletons; the top ten hold under 25%. Sequencing was performed on PBMCs. The receptors were sampled from a woman between 40 and 55 years old in good health and CMV-seropositive.

The CDR3 coding sequence is TGCGCCAGCAGCATCAGTACAGGGCTGGGAGAGACCCAGTACTTC. It specifies CASSISTGLGETQYF. The rearrangement joins TRBV5-1 to TRBJ2-5; a weak D match, TRBD1 (6 bases). The germline V and J ends were trimmed by 4 bases and 4 bases, with 17 bases remaining between them. Germline V gene lookup returns CDR1 SGHRS and CDR2 YFSETQ. The CDR3 is made up of 15 amino acids.

This chain links TRBV25-1 with TRBJ1-3; TRBD1 aligns across 10 bases. The V and J ends lost 8 bases and 5 bases, in that order; junction bases with no gene match: 15. The CDR3 loop spans 17 amino acids. Germline-derived CDR1 and CDR2 are MGHDK and SYGVNS. The CDR3 DNA is TGTGCCAGCCTGTGGGGTTGGGGGACAGGGGAGAGAAACACCATATATTTT. It translates to CASLWGWGTGERNTIYF.

J is TRBJ1-1 and V is TRBV30; no clear D. Germline V gene sequence: CDR1 GTSNPN, CDR2 SVGIG (reference sequence). There are 11 residues in the CDR3. V lost 0 bases to trimming and J lost 11 bases, with 10 bases between them. Here the CDR3 reads CAWSVVTGAFF. The DNA of the CDR3 is TGTGCCTGGAGTGTAGTGACGGGGGCTTTCTTT. Full variable domain (rest looked up from reference TRBV30 and TRBJ1-1): SQTIHQWPATLVQPVGSPLSLECTVEGTSNPNLYWYRQAAGRGLQLLFYSVGIGQISSEVPQNLSASRPQDRQFILSSKKLLLSDSGFYLCAWSVVTGAFFGQGTRLTVV.

This clone was observed once. The chain has TRBV7-8 and TRBJ2-6; maybe TRBD1 (5 bases). This CDR3 has 20 amino acids. V dropped 3 bases and J dropped 0 bases, with 21 bases sitting between them. Germline CDR1 is SGHVS and CDR2 is FQNEAQ. This chain's CDR3 is CASSFRARTTTLSGANVLTF. The CDR3 nucleotides read TGTGCCAGCAGCTTTCGAGCCCGGACAACCACTCTCTCTGGGGCCAACGTCCTGACTTTC.

The chain joins TRBV29-1 to TRBJ1-4; D gene uncertain. Per germline, CDR1 SQVTM and CDR2 ANQGSEA. The CDR3 consists of 12 residues. V lost 6 bases and J 8 bases, leaving 13 bases between the germline ends. The CDR3: CSVGTGREKLFF. The CDR3 coding sequence is TGCAGCGTGGGCACCGGGAGGGAAAAACTGTTTTTT.

The chain links TRBV6-1 to TRBJ2-1; the D is unclear. The CDR3 sequence is 11 residues long. Germline loops: CDR1 MNHNS, CDR2 SASEGT. Deletions cut 4 bases from V and 8 bases from J, with 6 bases between. This chain's CDR3 is CASSVADEQFF. DNA for the CDR3: TGTGCCAGCAGTGTGGCGGATGAGCAGTTCTTC.

V is TRBV29-1 and J is TRBJ2-3; 12 bases are a match to TRBD2. This CDR3 region has 19 residues. Germline V gene lookup returns CDR1 SQVTM and CDR2 ANQGSEA. J was trimmed by 0 bases and V by 0 bases; bases with no gene match: 10. The CDR3 here is CSVEDGGTSGLYSTDTQYF. Written as DNA, the CDR3 is TGCAGCGTTGAAGATGGAGGGACTAGCGGGTTGTACAGCACAGATACGCAGTATTTT.

V usage is TRBV27 and J usage is TRBJ1-3, with 8 bases lining up with TRBD1. Trimming cost V 5 bases and J 6 bases; bases outside gene matches: 12. The germline V gene has CDR1 MNHEY and CDR2 SMNVEV (reference sequence). The CDR3 covers 16 residues. The CDR3 DNA follows: TGTGCCAGCAGTCCAGGACAGGGCCTGTTAACAAACACCATATATTTT. The encoded protein is CASSPGQGLLTNTIYF.

The rearrangement links TRBV7-7 to TRBJ2-5; 7 bases agree with TRBD2. CDR1 is SSHAT, CDR2 FNYEAQ, per germline (reference sequence). V shed 3 bases and J 11 bases; nucleotides not matched to a gene: 9. CDR3 length equals 13 residues. In DNA, the CDR3 is TGTGCCAGCAGCTTTTCGGGGGGAGCCCTACAGTACTTC. Translating it yields CASSFSGGALQYF.

The chain couples TRBV4-1 to TRBJ2-1; 12 bases match TRBD2. The CDR3 is made up of 14 amino acids. Germline values: CDR1 MGHRA, CDR2 YSYEKL. The V and J ends lost 1 base and 10 bases, in that order; junction bases with no gene match: 2. CDR3 sequence reads: CASSQVGTSGEQFF. DNA for the CDR3: TGCGCCAGCAGCCAAGTCGGGACTAGCGGGGAGCAGTTCTTC.

This clone has only a few counts. The CDR3 region has the DNA TGTGCCAGCAGTGATGAAGAGCGGCTAGCCAAAAACATTCAGTACTTC. It encodes CASSDEERLAKNIQYF. This chain uses TRBV6-1 with TRBJ2-4; TRBD2 might be the D (5 bases). Germline CDR1 MNHNS, CDR2 SASEGT. V lost 3 bases, J lost 0 bases, and 12 bases lay in between. The CDR3 is 16 amino acids.

This clone was observed a few times. The chain joins TRBV6-1 to TRBJ1-1, with 10 bases matching TRBD1. CDR3 length: 14 amino acids. V lost 4 bases to trimming and J lost 11 bases; unmatched junction nucleotides: 10. In germline, CDR1 is MNHNS, CDR2 SASEGT. The CDR3 region has the DNA TGTGCCAGCAGTGTTGGGGGACAGGGGATGAAGGCTTTCTTT. The encoded protein is CASSVGGQGMKAFF.

The chain is built from TRBV2 and TRBJ2-3; the D is unclear. The CDR3 extends over 13 amino acids. V was cut by 8 bases and J by 1 base, with 10 bases left in between. Germline V gene sequence: CDR1 SNHLY, CDR2 FYNNEI. CDR3: CASASEGTDTQYF. The DNA of the CDR3 is TGTGCCAGCGCGTCCGAGGGCACAGATACGCAGTATTTT.

The chain couples TRBV10-3 to TRBJ2-3; D is unresolved. Germline V gene sequence: CDR1 ENHRY, CDR2 SYGVKD. Deletions cut 4 bases from V and 0 bases from J, with 11 bases between. CDR3 length equals 15 residues. Written as DNA, the CDR3 is TGTGCCATCAGTGGTTCCCAAAGCAGCACAGATACGCAGTATTTT. Protein: CAISGSQSSTDTQYF.

This rearrangement joins TRBV7-2 to TRBJ2-3, with 11 positions matching TRBD2. Per germline, CDR1 SGHTA and CDR2 FQGNSA. The V segment lost 5 bases and the J segment 0 bases; nucleotides outside the gene matches: 4. The CDR3 is made up of 16 amino acids. The CDR3 region is CASSIRLAGSTDTQYF. CDR3 sequence (DNA): TGTGCCAGCAGCATCAGACTAGCGGGGAGCACAGATACGCAGTATTTT.

The rearrangement uses TRBV19 and TRBJ1-4; D is perhaps TRBD1 (6 bases). V lost 4 bases to trimming and J lost 0 bases, with 12 bases between them. CDR1 is LNHDA and CDR2 is SQIVND in the germline V gene (reference sequence). CDR3 length: 16 residues. The CDR3 DNA sequence: TGTGCCAGTAGTACTAGACAGGTTCCAACTAATGAAAAACTGTTTTTT. Translating gives CASSTRQVPTNEKLFF. Full variable domain (outside the CDR3, taken from reference TRBV19 and TRBJ1-4): DGGITQSPKYLFRKEGQNVTLSCEQNLNHDAMYWYRQDPGQGLRLIYYSQIVNDFQKGDIAEGYSVSREKKESFPLTVTSAQKNPTAFYLCASSTRQVPTNEKLFFGSGTQLSVL.

The V call is TRBV4-2, the J call TRBJ1-4, with D unresolved. The germline CDR1 and CDR2 sequences are LGHNA and YNFKEQ. V lost 3 bases and J lost 5, with 4 bases in between. The CDR3 has 12 residues. Here the CDR3 reads CASSQENEKLFF. In nucleotides, the CDR3 is TGTGCCAGCAGCCAGGAGAATGAAAAACTGTTTTTT.